Below, 25 T cell receptor beta chains from the same sample are listed, as sequenced in a study of blood T cell repertoires in COVID-19. Measured with immunoSEQ multiplex PCR; TCRdb has only the in-frame clones, and not every one. The sample lists about 250,000 clones, 85% occurring once. Specimen: PBMCs or T cells enriched from blood (not recorded which). These receptors were taken from a woman aged 50 to 60 with acute COVID-19.

The CDR3 sequence: CASSELISGPYEQYF. CDR3 bases: TGTGCCAGCAGTGAACTGATCAGCGGACCCTACGAGCAGTACTTC. J is TRBJ2-7 and V is TRBV2; maybe TRBD2 (5 bases). CDR3 length equals 15 residues. The germline gives CDR1 SNHLY, CDR2 FYNNEI. Trimming shortened V by 2 bases and J by 2 bases, and 13 bases separated the two germline ends.

The chain couples TRBV11-2 to TRBJ1-2; 8 bases line up with TRBD1. Losses at the gene ends were 5 bases for V and 5 bases for J; bases not matched to a gene: 7. CDR3 size: 14 residues. The germline gives CDR1 SGHAT, CDR2 FQNNGV. In nucleotides, the CDR3 is TGTGCCAGCAGCCCACCAGGGGGCTATTATGGCTACACCTTC. Translated: CASSPPGGYYGYTF. The full variable domain, its missing parts supplied by reference TRBV11-2 and TRBJ1-2, is EAGVAQSPRYKIIEKRQSVAFWCNPISGHATLYWYQQILGQGPKLLIQFQNNGVVDDSQLPKDRFSAERLKGVDSTLKIQPAKLEDSAVYLCASSPPGGYYGYTFGSGTRLTVV.

This clone turned up a few times. The gene calls are TRBV7-8 and TRBJ1-2, with TRBD1 matching 8 bases. J lost 3 bases, V lost 5 bases, and 5 bases had no gene match. Germline V gene lookup returns CDR1 SGHVS and CDR2 FQNEAQ. CDR3 size: 14 residues. The CDR3 DNA follows: TGTGCCAGCAGCGCCCGGACAGGGCACTATGGCTACACCTTC. Translation gives CASSARTGHYGYTF.

The CDR3 DNA reads as TGTGCCAGCAGTAAGACTAGCGGAGACTTAGAGACCCAGTACTTC. Protein product: CASSKTSGDLETQYF. The genes are TRBV7-2 and TRBJ2-5, with 9 bases identical to TRBD2. Germline values: CDR1 SGHTA, CDR2 FQGNSA. The CDR3 totals 15 residues. With V trimmed by 6 bases and J by 4 bases, 9 bases remained unmatched.

V gene TRBV6-5 combines with J gene TRBJ1-2, with D tentatively TRBD1 (5 bases). The ends were cut back, 4 bases at V and 4 bases at J, with 7 bases in the middle. Germline assignment: CDR1 MNHEY and CDR2 SVGAGI. The CDR3 has 12 residues. CDR3 in amino acids: CASSWQGYGYTF. CDR3 nucleotides: TGTGCCAGCAGTTGGCAGGGCTATGGCTACACCTTC.

This chain uses TRBV6-5 with TRBJ1-4, with D unclear. This CDR3 is 13 amino acids long. Germline V gene lookup returns CDR1 MNHEY and CDR2 SVGAGI. Trimming took 6 bases from V and 4 from J, leaving 9 bases between them. The chain's CDR3 is CASRQAVNEKLFF. The DNA of the CDR3 is TGTGCCAGCAGGCAGGCAGTTAATGAAAAACTGTTTTTT.

As concerns this clone: Other DNA sequences from this sample encode an identical CDR3 as well. The CDR3 DNA is TGCGCCAGCAGCTTGGAGGGACAGGGGGCGAGTGGCTACACCTTC. Translating it yields CASSLEGQGASGYTF. The chain links TRBV5-1 to TRBJ1-2, with 12 bases aligning to TRBD1. The CDR3 contains 15 residues. CDR1 is SGHRS, CDR2 YFSETQ, per germline. V shed 0 bases and J 7 bases; nucleotides not matched to a gene: 4.

CDR3 in amino acids: CASRDTSYEQYF. For the CDR3, the DNA is TGTGCCAGCAGGGACACATCCTACGAGCAGTACTTC. The chain joins TRBV12-3 or TRBV12-4 to TRBJ2-7, with D tentatively TRBD1 (5 bases). Trimming shortened V by 6 bases and J by 1 base, and 7 bases separated the two germline ends. This CDR3 has 12 amino acids.

The V and J genes are TRBV27 and TRBJ2-7; D gene ambiguous. CDR1 and CDR2 from the germline V gene are MNHEY and SMNVEV (reference sequence). This CDR3 spans 16 amino acids. Trimming pared 5 bases from V and 4 bases from J, leaving 21 bases between. The CDR3, as DNA: TGTGCCAGCAGTCCCATACTCTTCGGGTTGAGTTACGAGCAGTACTTC. This translates into CASSPILFGLSYEQYF.

The V gene is TRBV7-9, the J gene TRBJ2-5, with 7 bases fitting TRBD2. CDR1 and CDR2 from the germline V gene are SEHNR and FQNEAQ (reference sequence). V lost 8 bases to trimming and J lost 6 bases; unmatched junction nucleotides: 15. There are 15 residues in the CDR3. The DNA of the CDR3 is TGTGCCAGCGCTTCGACTTTTCGGGGGGATCAGACCCAGTACTTC. It codes for CASASTFRGDQTQYF.

Comments on this clone: Other DNA sequences within the sample encode an identical CDR3. The rearrangement uses TRBV5-1 and TRBJ1-3, with D tentatively TRBD1 (5 bases). CDR3 length: 14 amino acids. Germline lookup yields CDR1 SGHRS and CDR2 YFSETQ. Trimming cost V 0 bases and J 4 bases, with 8 bases left between them. CDR3 residues: CASSLAGYGNTIYF. DNA of the CDR3: TGCGCCAGCAGCTTGGCAGGGTACGGAAACACCATATATTTT. Drawing the rest from reference TRBV5-1 and TRBJ1-3, the complete variable domain is KAGVTQTPRYLIKTRGQQVTLSCSPISGHRSVSWYQQTPGQGLQFLFEYFSETQRNKGNFPGRFSGRQFSNSRSEMNVSTLELGDSALYLCASSLAGYGNTIYFGEGSWLTVV.

This rearrangement joins TRBV5-8 to TRBJ1-2; 9 bases are a match to TRBD1. The CDR3 runs to 15 residues. J was trimmed by 3 bases and V by 4 bases; bases with no gene match: 7. Looked up from germline, CDR1 is SGHTS and CDR2 is YDEGEE. DNA of the CDR3: TGTGCCAGCAGCCCGGGACAGGGACCATACTATGGCTACACCTTC. It specifies CASSPGQGPYYGYTF.

CDR3 sequence (DNA): TGTGCCAGCATCCAGGTCGGTAATTCACCCCTCCACTTT. This sequence encodes CASIQVGNSPLHF. J is TRBJ1-6 and V is TRBV2; D gene uncertain. CDR3 length: 13 amino acids. Germline CDR1 is SNHLY and CDR2 is FYNNEI. The V and J ends lost 7 bases and 6 bases respectively, with 10 bases between them. Using reference TRBV2 and TRBJ1-6 for the parts outside the CDR3, the full variable domain is EPEVTQTPSHQVTQMGQEVILRCVPISNHLYFYWYRQILGQKVEFLVSFYNNEISEKSEIFDDQFSVERPDGSNFTLKIRSTKLEDSAMYFCASIQVGNSPLHFGNGTRLTVT.

CDR3 bases: TGCGCCAGCAGTGAGTCGCGGGCGGTCGGCAATCAGCCCCAGCATTTT. Residues: CASSESRAVGNQPQHF. The chain has TRBV10-2 and TRBJ1-5; D gene unclear. Per germline, CDR1 WSHSY and CDR2 SAAADI. The CDR3 totals 16 residues. The V end lost 0 bases, the J end lost 2 bases, and 11 bases lay between the germline ends.

The rearrangement joins TRBV6-5 to TRBJ1-1; D call uncertain. The CDR3 runs 14 residues. Per germline, CDR1 MNHEY and CDR2 SVGAGI. V lost 6 bases to trimming and J lost 3 bases, with 14 bases between them. CDR3 coding DNA: TGTGCCAGCAGAAACGGGAGATTCGACACTGAAGCTTTCTTT. Its protein is CASRNGRFDTEAFF.

This clone showed up just once. The rearrangement uses TRBV7-6 and TRBJ2-1, with 9 nucleotides matching TRBD2. V was pared by 2 bases and J by 9 bases, with 2 bases of the junction left unmatched. The CDR3 totals 13 residues. Per the germline V gene, CDR1 is SGHVS and CDR2 is FNYEAQ. The CDR3 nucleotides read TGTGCCAGCAGCTTAACTAGCGGGTTTGAGCAGTTCTTC. Its translation: CASSLTSGFEQFF. The complete variable domain, with remaining parts taken from reference TRBV7-6 and TRBJ2-1, reads GAGVSQSPRYKVTKRGQDVALRCDPISGHVSLYWYRQALGQGPEFLTYFNYEAQQDKSGLPNDRFSAERPEGSISTLTIQRTEQRDSAMYRCASSLTSGFEQFFGPGTRLTVL.

This sequence joins TRBV27 and TRBJ1-5, with D hard to call. The germline V and J ends were trimmed by 5 bases and 12 bases, with 20 bases remaining between them. The CDR3 has 14 amino acids. Germline V CDR1 and CDR2: MNHEY, SMNVEV (reference sequence). The CDR3 region is CASSPQSPREIQHF. Here the CDR3 DNA reads TGTGCCAGCAGTCCCCAAAGCCCCCGCGAGATCCAGCATTTT.

This clone was seen more than once but under ten times. The chain employs TRBV6-5 and TRBJ2-2; 9 bases are shared with TRBD1. Germline V CDR1 and CDR2: MNHEY, SVGAGI. Trimming removed 2 bases from V and 9 bases from J; junction bases left unmatched: 1. The CDR3 has 13 residues. CDR3 amino acids: CASSYGTGRELFF. DNA of the CDR3: TGTGCCAGCAGTTACGGGACAGGGAGGGAGCTGTTTTTT.

A single count supports this clone. The chain combines TRBV18 with TRBJ2-7, with 8 bases aligning to TRBD1. This CDR3 is 16 amino acids long. V shed 2 bases and J 4 bases; nucleotides not matched to a gene: 10. Germline V lookup: CDR1 KGHSH, CDR2 LQKENI. The CDR3 bases are TGTGCCAGCTCACCAAGTGTGGCAGGGGGCAGGTACGAGCAGTACTTC. Translating it yields CASSPSVAGGRYEQYF.

J is TRBJ2-7 and V is TRBV11-2; TRBD1 matches at 11 bases. The CDR3 is 13 amino acids. From germline, CDR1 is SGHAT and CDR2 FQNNGV. Trimming cost V 5 bases and J 7 bases; bases outside gene matches: 4. The chain's CDR3 is CASSADRGREQYF. In DNA form, the CDR3 reads TGTGCCAGCAGCGCGGACAGGGGGCGGGAGCAGTACTTC. Full variable domain (missing parts from reference TRBV11-2 and TRBJ2-7): EAGVAQSPRYKIIEKRQSVAFWCNPISGHATLYWYQQILGQGPKLLIQFQNNGVVDDSQLPKDRFSAERLKGVDSTLKIQPAKLEDSAVYLCASSADRGREQYFGPGTRLTVT.

This clone was recorded a few times. The chain is built from TRBV5-1 and TRBJ2-7; D uncertain. Germline CDR1 SGHRS, CDR2 YFSETQ. The CDR3 sequence is 14 residues long. Trimming left V 1 base short and J 0 bases short, with 8 bases between. The CDR3 sequence: CASSLTTTSYEQYF. CDR3 DNA: TGCGCCAGCAGCTTGACAACCACCTCCTACGAGCAGTACTTC.

The genes are TRBV5-4 and TRBJ2-7, with D perhaps TRBD1 (5 bases). Germline V lookup: CDR1 SGHNT, CDR2 YYREEE (reference sequence). V was shortened by 4 bases and J by 6 bases, with 20 bases between the two germline ends. The CDR3 runs to 15 residues. CDR3 loop: CASSQRQGPNIEQYF. The CDR3 nucleotides read TGTGCCAGCAGCCAGCGTCAGGGCCCTAATATCGAGCAGTACTTC.

The gene calls are TRBV5-1 and TRBJ2-7, with TRBD1 as a possible D gene (5 bases). The CDR3 has 16 residues. V was shortened by 0 bases and J by 4 bases, with 17 bases between the two germline ends. Germline loops: CDR1 SGHRS, CDR2 YFSETQ. CDR3 sequence reads: CASSLGQGGFGYEQYF. The CDR3 bases are TGCGCCAGCAGCTTGGGGCAGGGTGGATTTGGATACGAGCAGTACTTC.

V is TRBV6-2 or TRBV6-3 and J is TRBJ1-2; 7 nucleotides agree with TRBD1. This CDR3 region has 14 residues. The J segment lost 8 bases and the V segment lost 0 bases, leaving 6 bases of the junction unmatched. The germline V gene has CDR1 MNHEY and CDR2 SVGEGT. The CDR3 DNA sequence: TGTGCCAGCAGTTACTCGACAGGGAGGATCGGCTACACCTTC. Translating gives CASSYSTGRIGYTF.

The chain links TRBV6-2 or TRBV6-3 to TRBJ1-1; D may be TRBD1 (5 bases). CDR1 is MNHEY, CDR2 SVGEGT, per germline. With 2 bases removed from V and 13 bases from J, the gap between germline ends came to 17 bases. This CDR3 comprises 13 residues. CDR3 protein: CASSYQGQLKGFF. The CDR3 DNA sequence: TGTGCCAGCAGTTACCAGGGTCAACTGAAGGGTTTCTTT.